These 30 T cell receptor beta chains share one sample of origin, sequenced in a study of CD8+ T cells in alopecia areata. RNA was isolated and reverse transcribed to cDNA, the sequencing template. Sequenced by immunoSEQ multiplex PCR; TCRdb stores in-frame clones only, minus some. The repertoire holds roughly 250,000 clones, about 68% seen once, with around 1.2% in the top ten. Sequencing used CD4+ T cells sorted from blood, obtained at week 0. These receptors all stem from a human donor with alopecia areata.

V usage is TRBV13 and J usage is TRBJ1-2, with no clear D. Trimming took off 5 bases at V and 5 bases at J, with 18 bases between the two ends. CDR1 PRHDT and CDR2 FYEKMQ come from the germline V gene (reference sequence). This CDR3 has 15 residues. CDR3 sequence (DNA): TGTGCCAGCAGCCTCCTCCCCCCCGGGGAGTATGGCTACACCTTC. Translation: CASSLLPPGEYGYTF.

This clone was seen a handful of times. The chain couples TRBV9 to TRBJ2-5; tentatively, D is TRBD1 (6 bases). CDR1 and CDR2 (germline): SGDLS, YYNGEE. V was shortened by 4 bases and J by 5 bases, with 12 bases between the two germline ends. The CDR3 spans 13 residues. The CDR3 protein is CASSPRTDETQYF. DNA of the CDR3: TGTGCCAGCAGCCCCCGGACAGACGAGACCCAGTACTTC. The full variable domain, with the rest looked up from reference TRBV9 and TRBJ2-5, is DSGVTQTPKHLITATGQRVTLRCSPRSGDLSVYWYQQSLDQGLQFLIQYYNGEERAKGNILERFSAQQFPDLHSELNLSSLELGDSALYFCASSPRTDETQYFGPGTRLLVL.

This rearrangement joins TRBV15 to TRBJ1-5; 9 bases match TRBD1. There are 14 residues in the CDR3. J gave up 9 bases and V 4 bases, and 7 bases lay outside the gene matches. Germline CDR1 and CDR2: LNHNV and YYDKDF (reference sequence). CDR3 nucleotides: TGTGCCACCAGCACCGGGACAGGGCTATCGCCCCAGCATTTT. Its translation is CATSTGTGLSPQHF.

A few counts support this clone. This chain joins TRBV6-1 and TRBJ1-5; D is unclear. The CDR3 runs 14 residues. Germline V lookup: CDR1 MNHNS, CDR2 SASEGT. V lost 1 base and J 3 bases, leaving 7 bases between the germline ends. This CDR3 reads CASSEGGDNQPQHF. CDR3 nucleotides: TGTGCCAGCAGTGAAGGGGGAGACAATCAGCCCCAGCATTTT.

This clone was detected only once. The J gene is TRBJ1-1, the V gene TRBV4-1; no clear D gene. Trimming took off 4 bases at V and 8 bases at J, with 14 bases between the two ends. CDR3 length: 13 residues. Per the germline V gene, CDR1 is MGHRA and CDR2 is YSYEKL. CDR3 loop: CASSPRSEFEAFF. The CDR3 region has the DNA TGCGCCAGCAGCCCCCGATCAGAATTCGAAGCTTTCTTT.

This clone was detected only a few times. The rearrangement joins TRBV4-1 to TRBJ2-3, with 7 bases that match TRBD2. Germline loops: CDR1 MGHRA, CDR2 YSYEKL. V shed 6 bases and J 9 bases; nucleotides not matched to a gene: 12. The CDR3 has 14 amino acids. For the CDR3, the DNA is TGCGCCAGCAGGGCGGAGCGGGGACGCGGGACGCAGTATTTT. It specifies CASRAERGRGTQYF.

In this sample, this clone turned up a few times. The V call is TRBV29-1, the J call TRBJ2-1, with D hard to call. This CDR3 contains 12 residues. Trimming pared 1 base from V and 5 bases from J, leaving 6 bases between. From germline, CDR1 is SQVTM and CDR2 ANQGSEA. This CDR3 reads CSVEGPNNEQFF. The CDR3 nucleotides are TGCAGCGTTGAAGGGCCAAACAATGAGCAGTTCTTC.

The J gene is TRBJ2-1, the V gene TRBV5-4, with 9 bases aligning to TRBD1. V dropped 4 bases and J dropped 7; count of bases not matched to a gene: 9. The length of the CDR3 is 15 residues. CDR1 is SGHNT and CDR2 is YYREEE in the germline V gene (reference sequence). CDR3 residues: CASSATGGSVNEQFF. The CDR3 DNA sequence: TGTGCCAGCAGCGCTACAGGGGGCAGTGTGAATGAGCAGTTCTTC.

The CDR3 DNA reads as TGTGCAAGTCGCTTAGCGGACAGGGGGCATGGGTTGAACACTGAAGCTTTCTTT. This translates into CASRLADRGHGLNTEAFF. This chain uses TRBV12-2 with TRBJ1-1; TRBD1 was called by the table and not checked on the DNA. TRBV12-2 is classified as a pseudogene. CDR3 length equals 18 residues.

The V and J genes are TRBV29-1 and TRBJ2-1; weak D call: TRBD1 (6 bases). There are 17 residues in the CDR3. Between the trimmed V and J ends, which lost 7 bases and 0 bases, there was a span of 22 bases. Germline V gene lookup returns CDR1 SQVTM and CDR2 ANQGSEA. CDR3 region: CSAMGVVRGSSYNEQFF. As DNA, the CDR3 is TGCAGCGCTATGGGTGTCGTCAGGGGCAGCTCCTACAATGAGCAGTTCTTC.

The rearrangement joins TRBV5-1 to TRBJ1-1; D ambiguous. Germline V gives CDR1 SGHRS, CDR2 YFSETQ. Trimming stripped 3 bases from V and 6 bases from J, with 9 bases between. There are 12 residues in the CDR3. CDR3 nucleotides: TGCGCCAGCAGCTCTGGTATCGCTGAAGCTTTCTTT. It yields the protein CASSSGIAEAFF.

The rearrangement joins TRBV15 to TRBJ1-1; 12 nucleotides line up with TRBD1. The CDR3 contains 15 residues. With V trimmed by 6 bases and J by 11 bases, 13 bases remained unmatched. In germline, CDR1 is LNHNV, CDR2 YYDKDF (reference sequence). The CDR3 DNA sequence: TGTGCCACCAGAAATCCGGGACAGGGGGCAACGATGGCTTTCTTT. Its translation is CATRNPGQGATMAFF. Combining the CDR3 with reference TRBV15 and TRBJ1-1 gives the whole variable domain DAMVIQNPRYQVTQFGKPVTLSCSQTLNHNVMYWYQQKSSQAPKLLFHYYDKDFNNEADTPDNFQSRRPNTSFCFLDIRSPGLGDTAMYLCATRNPGQGATMAFFGQGTRLTVV.

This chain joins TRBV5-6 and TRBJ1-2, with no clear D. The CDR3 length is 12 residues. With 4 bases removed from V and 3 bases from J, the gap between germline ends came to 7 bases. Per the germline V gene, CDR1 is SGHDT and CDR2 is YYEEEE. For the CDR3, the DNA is TGTGCCAGCAGCCGCCGGGACTATGGCTACACCTTC. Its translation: CASSRRDYGYTF.

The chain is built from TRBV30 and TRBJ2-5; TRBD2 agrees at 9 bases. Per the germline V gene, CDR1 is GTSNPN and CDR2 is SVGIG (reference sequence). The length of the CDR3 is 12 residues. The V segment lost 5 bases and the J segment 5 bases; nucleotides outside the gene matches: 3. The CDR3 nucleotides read TGTGCCTGGGGAGCGGGGGGTGAGACCCAGTACTTC. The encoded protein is CAWGAGGETQYF.

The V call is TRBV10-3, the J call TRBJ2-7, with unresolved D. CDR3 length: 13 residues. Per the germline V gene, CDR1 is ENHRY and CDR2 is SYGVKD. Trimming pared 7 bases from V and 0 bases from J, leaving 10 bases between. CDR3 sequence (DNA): TGTGCCATCATGAGCGAGAGCTCCTACGAGCAGTACTTC. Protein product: CAIMSESSYEQYF.

The CDR3 nucleotides are TGTGCCAGCAGCGTCCAGGGTCGTCTGTCGGATTCACCCCTCCACTTT. Translation gives CASSVQGRLSDSPLHF. J is TRBJ1-6 and V is TRBV9; TRBD1 is a possible D gene (5 bases). The V end was cut by 2 bases, the J end by 8 bases, with 17 bases between. This CDR3 region has 16 residues. CDR1 is SGDLS, CDR2 YYNGEE, per germline.

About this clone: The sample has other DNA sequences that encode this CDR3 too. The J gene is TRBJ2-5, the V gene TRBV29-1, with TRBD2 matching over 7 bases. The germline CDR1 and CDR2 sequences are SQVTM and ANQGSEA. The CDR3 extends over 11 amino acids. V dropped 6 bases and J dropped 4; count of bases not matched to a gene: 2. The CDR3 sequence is CSVGEGETQYF. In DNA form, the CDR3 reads TGCAGCGTGGGGGAGGGAGAGACCCAGTACTTC.

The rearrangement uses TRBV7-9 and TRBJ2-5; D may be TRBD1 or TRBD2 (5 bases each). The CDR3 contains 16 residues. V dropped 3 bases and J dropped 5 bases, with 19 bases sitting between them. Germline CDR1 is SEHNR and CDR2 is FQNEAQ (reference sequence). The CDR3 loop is CASSLIEKGSGETQYF. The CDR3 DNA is TGTGCCAGCAGCTTGATTGAAAAGGGGAGTGGGGAGACCCAGTACTTC.

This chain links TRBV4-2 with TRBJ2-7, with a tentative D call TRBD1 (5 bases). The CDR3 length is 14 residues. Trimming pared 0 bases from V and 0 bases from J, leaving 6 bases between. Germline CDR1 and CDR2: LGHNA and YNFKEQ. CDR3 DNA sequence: TGTGCCAGCAGCCAAGACAGGGCCTCCTACGAGCAGTACTTC. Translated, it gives CASSQDRASYEQYF.

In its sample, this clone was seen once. CDR3 residues: CASSQDRNSPLHF. DNA for the CDR3: TGCGCCAGCAGCCAAGATCGGAATTCACCCCTCCACTTT. The chain recombines TRBV4-3 with TRBJ1-6; no firm D call. The CDR3 length is 13 residues. CDR1 and CDR2 from the germline V gene are LGHNA and YSLEER. Between the trimmed V and J ends, which lost 0 bases and 7 bases, there was a span of 4 bases.

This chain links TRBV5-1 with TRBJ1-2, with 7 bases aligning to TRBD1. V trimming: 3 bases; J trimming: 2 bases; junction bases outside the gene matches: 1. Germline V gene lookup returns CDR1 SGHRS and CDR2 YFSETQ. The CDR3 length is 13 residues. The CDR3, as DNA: TGCGCCAGCAGCTCGGGACAGAACTATGGCTACACCTTC. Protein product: CASSSGQNYGYTF.

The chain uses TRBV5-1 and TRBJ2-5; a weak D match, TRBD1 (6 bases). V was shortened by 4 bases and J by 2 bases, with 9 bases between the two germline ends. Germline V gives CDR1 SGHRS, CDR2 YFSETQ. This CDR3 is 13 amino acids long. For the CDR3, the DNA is TGCGCCAGCAGCGGGGACACTCAAGAGACCCAGTACTTC. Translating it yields CASSGDTQETQYF. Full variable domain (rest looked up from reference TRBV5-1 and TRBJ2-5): KAGVTQTPRYLIKTRGQQVTLSCSPISGHRSVSWYQQTPGQGLQFLFEYFSETQRNKGNFPGRFSGRQFSNSRSEMNVSTLELGDSALYLCASSGDTQETQYFGPGTRLLVL.

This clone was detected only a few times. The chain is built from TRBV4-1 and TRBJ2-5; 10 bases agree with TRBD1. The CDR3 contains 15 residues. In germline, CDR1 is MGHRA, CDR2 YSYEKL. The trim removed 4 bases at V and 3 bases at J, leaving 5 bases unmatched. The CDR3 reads CASSLGQGLEETQYF. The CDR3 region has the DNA TGCGCCAGCAGCCTGGGACAGGGGCTTGAAGAGACCCAGTACTTC.

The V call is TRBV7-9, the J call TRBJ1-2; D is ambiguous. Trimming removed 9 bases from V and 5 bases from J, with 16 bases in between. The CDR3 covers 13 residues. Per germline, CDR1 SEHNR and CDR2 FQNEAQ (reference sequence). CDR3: CASTLKAPYGYTF. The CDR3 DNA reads TGTGCCAGTACCCTTAAGGCCCCTTATGGCTACACCTTC.

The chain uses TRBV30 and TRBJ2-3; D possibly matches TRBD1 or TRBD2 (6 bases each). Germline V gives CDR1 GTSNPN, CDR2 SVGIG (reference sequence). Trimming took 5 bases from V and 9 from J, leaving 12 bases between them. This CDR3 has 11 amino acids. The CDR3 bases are TGTGCCTGGGCTTCCGGGGGCACGCAGTATTTT. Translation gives CAWASGGTQYF.

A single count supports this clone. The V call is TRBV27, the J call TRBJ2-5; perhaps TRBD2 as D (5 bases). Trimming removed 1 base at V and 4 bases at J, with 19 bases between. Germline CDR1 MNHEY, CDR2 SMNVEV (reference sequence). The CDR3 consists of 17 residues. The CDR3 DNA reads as TGTGCCAGCAGTTTATATCGAGGGCTCTCGGCACGAGAGACCCAGTACTTC. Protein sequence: CASSLYRGLSARETQYF.

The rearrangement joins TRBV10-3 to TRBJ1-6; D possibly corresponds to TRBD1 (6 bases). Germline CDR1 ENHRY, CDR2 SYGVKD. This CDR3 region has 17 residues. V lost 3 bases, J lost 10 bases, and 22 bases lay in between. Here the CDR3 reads CAISDRRTEDRASPLHF. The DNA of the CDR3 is TGTGCCATCAGTGACCGTCGGACAGAGGATAGGGCCTCACCCCTCCACTTT.

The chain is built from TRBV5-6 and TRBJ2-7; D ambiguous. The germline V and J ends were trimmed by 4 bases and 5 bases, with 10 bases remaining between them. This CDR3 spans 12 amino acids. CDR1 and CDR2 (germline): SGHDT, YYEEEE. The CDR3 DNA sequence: TGTGCCAGCAGCCTCTCCCGCCACGAGCAGTACTTC. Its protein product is CASSLSRHEQYF. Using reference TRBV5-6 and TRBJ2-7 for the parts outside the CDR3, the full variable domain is DAGVTQSPTHLIKTRGQQVTLRCSPKSGHDTVSWYQQALGQGPQFIFQYYEEEERQRGNFPDRFSGHQFPNYSSELNVNALLLGDSALYLCASSLSRHEQYFGPGTRLTVT.

The CDR3 DNA follows: TGCAGCGTGTGGGACTCCCACCGGCTCTATGGCTACACCTTC. It specifies CSVWDSHRLYGYTF. This chain connects TRBV29-1 to TRBJ1-2; TRBD1 might be the D (5 bases). Trimming took 6 bases from V and 4 from J, leaving 18 bases between them. Per germline, CDR1 SQVTM and CDR2 ANQGSEA. The CDR3 totals 14 residues.

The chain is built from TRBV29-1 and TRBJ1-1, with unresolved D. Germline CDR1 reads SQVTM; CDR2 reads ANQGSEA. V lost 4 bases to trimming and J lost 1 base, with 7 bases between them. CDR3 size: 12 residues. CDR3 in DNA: TGCAGCGTTGGAGTCCAGAACACTGAAGCTTTCTTT. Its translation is CSVGVQNTEAFF.